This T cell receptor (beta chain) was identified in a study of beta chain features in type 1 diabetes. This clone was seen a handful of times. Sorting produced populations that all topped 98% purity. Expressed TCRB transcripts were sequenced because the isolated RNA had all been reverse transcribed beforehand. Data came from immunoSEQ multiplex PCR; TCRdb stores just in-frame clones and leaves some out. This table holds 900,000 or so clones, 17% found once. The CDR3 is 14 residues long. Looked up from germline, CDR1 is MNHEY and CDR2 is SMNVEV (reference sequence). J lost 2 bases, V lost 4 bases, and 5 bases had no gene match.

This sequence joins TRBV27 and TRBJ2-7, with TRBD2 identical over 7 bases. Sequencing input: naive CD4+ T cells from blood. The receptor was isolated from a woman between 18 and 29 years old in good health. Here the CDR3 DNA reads TGTGCCAGCAGTTCGACTAGCCAAACCTACGAGCAGTACTTC. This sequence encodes CASSSTSQTYEQYF.